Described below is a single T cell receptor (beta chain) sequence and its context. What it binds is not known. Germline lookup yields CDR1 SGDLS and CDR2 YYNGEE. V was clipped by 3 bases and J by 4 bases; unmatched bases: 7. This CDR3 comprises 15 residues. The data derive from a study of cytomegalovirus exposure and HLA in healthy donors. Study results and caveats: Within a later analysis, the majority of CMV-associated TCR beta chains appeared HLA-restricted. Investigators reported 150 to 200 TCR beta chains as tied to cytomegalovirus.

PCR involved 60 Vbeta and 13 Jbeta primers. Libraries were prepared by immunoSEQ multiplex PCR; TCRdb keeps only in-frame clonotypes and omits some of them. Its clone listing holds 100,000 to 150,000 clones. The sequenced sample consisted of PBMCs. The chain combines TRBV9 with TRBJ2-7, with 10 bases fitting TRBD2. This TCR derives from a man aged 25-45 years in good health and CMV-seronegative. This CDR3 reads CASSASGRAGYEQYF. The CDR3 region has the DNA TGTGCCAGCAGCGCAAGCGGGAGGGCCGGGTACGAGCAGTACTTC.